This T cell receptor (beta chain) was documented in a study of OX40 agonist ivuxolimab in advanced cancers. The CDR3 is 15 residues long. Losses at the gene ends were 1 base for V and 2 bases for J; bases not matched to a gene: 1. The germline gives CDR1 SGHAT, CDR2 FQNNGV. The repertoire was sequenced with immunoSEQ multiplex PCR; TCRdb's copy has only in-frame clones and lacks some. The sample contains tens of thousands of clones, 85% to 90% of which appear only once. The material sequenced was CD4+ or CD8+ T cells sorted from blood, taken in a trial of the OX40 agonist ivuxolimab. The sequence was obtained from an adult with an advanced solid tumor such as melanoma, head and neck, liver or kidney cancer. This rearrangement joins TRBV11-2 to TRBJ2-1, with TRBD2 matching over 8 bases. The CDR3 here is CASSLVRGAYNEQFF. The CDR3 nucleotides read TGTGCCAGCAGCTTAGTGCGGGGGGCCTACAATGAGCAGTTCTTC.